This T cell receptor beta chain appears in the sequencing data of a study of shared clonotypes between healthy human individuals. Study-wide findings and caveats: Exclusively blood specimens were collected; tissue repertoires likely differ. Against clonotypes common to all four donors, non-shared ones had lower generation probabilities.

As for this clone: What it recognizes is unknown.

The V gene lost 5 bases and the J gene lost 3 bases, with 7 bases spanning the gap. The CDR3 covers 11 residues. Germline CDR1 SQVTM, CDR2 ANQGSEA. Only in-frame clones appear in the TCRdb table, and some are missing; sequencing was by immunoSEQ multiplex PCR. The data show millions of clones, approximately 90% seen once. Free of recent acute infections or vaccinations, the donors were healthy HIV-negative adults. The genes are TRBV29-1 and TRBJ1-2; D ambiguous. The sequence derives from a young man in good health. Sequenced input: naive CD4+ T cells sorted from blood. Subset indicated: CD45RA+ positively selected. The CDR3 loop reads CSVFMDYGYTF. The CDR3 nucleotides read TGCAGCGTTTTTATGGACTATGGCTACACCTTC. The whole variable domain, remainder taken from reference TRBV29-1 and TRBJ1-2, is SAVISQKPSRDICQRGTSLTIQCQVDSQVTMMFWYRQQPGQSLTLIATANQGSEATYESGFVIDKFPISRPNLTFSTLTVSNMSPEDSSIYLCSVFMDYGYTFGSGTRLTVV.